These T cell receptor beta chains were read from a single sample in a study of blood T cell repertoires in COVID-19. Produced via immunoSEQ multiplex PCR; TCRdb's table is partial and in-frame only. The sample contains a few hundred thousand clones, less than 85% of which appear only once. What was sequenced was PBMCs or T cells enriched from blood (not recorded which). The receptors here all came from a man aged 35 to 55 who had recovered from COVID-19. The CDR3 runs from the conserved cysteine through the conserved F or W. A D gene is named only where the DNA matches it firmly. Clone size is shown for a subset of rows, as once, few, many or a class of expanded clone.

j_call clone_size v_call d_call cdr3_nt cdr3_aa
TRBJ2-3 - TRBV30 TRBD1 TGTGCCTGGAGAGCCGGGACAGGAGTCACAGATACGCAGTATTTT CAWRAGTGVTDTQYF
TRBJ2-7 - TRBV5-1 TRBD1 TGCGCCAGCAGCTTGGTAGCAGGGGGCAGGTACGAGCAGTACTTC CASSLVAGGRYEQYF
TRBJ1-2 - TRBV9 - TGTGCCAGCAGCCTGACACAGGGTGGCGACTATGGCTACACCTTC CASSLTQGGDYGYTF
TRBJ2-7 - TRBV9 TRBD1 TGTGCCAGCAGCATGAACAAAAATTGGGGGACAGGGCCTTCTTACGAGCAGTACTTC CASSMNKNWGTGPSYEQYF
TRBJ2-3 - TRBV5-8 - TGTGCCAGCAGCTTGGTGGGAGGCCCTACCCCCACAGATACGCAGTATTTT CASSLVGGPTPTDTQYF
TRBJ2-4 - TRBV7-2 TRBD1 TGTGCCAGCAGCTTAGCCGGGATAGACAGGGGAAACATTCAGTACTTC CASSLAGIDRGNIQYF
TRBJ1-4 - TRBV24-1 - TGTGCCACCAGTGATCCGACAACCACAGGGGAAAAACTGTTTTTT CATSDPTTTGEKLFF
TRBJ1-1 - TRBV28 - TGTGCCAGCAGTCCACACGAGAACACTGAAGCTTTCTTT CASSPHENTEAFF
TRBJ2-2 - TRBV28 TRBD2 TGTGCCAGCAGTTTCTCTAGCGGGAACACCGGGGAGCTGTTTTTT CASSFSSGNTGELFF
TRBJ2-7 - TRBV28 - TGTGCCAGCAGTTTGGCTGGCTACGAGCAGTACTTC CASSLAGYEQYF
TRBJ2-1 - TRBV30 TRBD1 TGTGCCTGGACTAGGACAGGGATGGGCAATGAGCAGTTCTTC CAWTRTGMGNEQFF
TRBJ1-2 - TRBV16 - TGTGCCAGCAGTCCAATCACATCACCCGGGGGCTACACCTTC CASSPITSPGGYTF
TRBJ2-5 few TRBV7-9 TRBD2 TGTGCCAGCAGCCCACGACTAGCGGGAGCGGAGACCCAGTACTTC CASSPRLAGAETQYF
TRBJ2-5 - TRBV15 - TGTGCCACCAGCTCTGTACGGGACTTTCAAGAGACCCAGTACTTC CATSSVRDFQETQYF
TRBJ1-2 - TRBV11-2 - TGTGCCAGCAGCCCCGACAGCAACTATGGCTACACCTTC CASSPDSNYGYTF
TRBJ2-1 - TRBV4-2 - TGTGCCAGCAGTTACTCGGGGGACAATGAGCAGTTCTTC CASSYSGDNEQFF
TRBJ1-6 - TRBV30 - TGTGCCTGGAGTGTCGGTTTATGGGGACGGGAGATTTCACCCCTCCACTTT CAWSVGLWGREISPLHF
TRBJ2-1 - TRBV29-1 TRBD1 TGCAGCGTGCCTGAAGCCGGGACAGCGGACTACAATGAGCAGTTCTTC CSVPEAGTADYNEQFF
TRBJ1-3 - TRBV6-5 - TGTGCCAGCAGTCCCAGAACGGGGGTCGGAAACACCATATATTTT CASSPRTGVGNTIYF
TRBJ2-3 - TRBV9 TRBD2 TGTGCCAGCAGCGACGGCGGGACGGGGGGAGATACGCAGTATTTT CASSDGGTGGDTQYF
TRBJ2-1 - TRBV13 TRBD1 TGTGCCAGCAGCACACCGCATGGGACAGGGTCGCTAGCTCAATACAATGAGCAGTTCTTC CASSTPHGTGSLAQYNEQFF
TRBJ2-7 once TRBV7-2 - TGTGCCAGCAGCTCCCATCGACAGTTCTACGAGCAGTACTTC CASSSHRQFYEQYF
TRBJ2-1 - TRBV3-1/TRBV3-2 TRBD2 TGTGCCAGCAGCCAACGGACTAGCGGATACAATGAGCAGTTCTTC CASSQRTSGYNEQFF
TRBJ2-2 - TRBV27 TRBD2 TGTGCCAGCAGCAGGACTCTAGCGGGAGGTCCCGGGGAGCTGTTTTTT CASSRTLAGGPGELFF
TRBJ2-1 - TRBV19 - TGTGCCAGTAGTAACCCGAAGACAGACTACAATGAGCAGTTCTTC CASSNPKTDYNEQFF
TRBJ2-3 - TRBV27 - TGTGCCAGCAGTTTACGGAGCACAGATACGCAGTATTTT CASSLRSTDTQYF
TRBJ2-1 - TRBV5-6 - TGTGCCAGCAGCTTGGTCGCGGGGAGCTCCTACAATGAGCAGTTCTTC CASSLVAGSSYNEQFF
TRBJ2-7 - TRBV2 - TGTGCCAGCACTATTAGATACGAGCAGTACTTC CASTIRYEQYF
TRBJ2-7 - TRBV9 TRBD1 TGTGCCAGCAGCGCTCGGGACAGCTCAGGGGAGCAGTACTTC CASSARDSSGEQYF
TRBJ2-3 - TRBV4-2 - TGTGCCAGCAGCCAAGTCCCCCGCGGTGCGGGGTCGGTAGATACGCAGTATTTT CASSQVPRGAGSVDTQYF
TRBJ1-1 few TRBV5-1 - TGCGCCAGCAGCGAGAGGAACACTGAAGCTTTCTTT CASSERNTEAFF
TRBJ1-4 - TRBV30 - TGTGCCTGGAGACAGACAACTAATGAAAAACTGTTTTTT CAWRQTTNEKLFF
TRBJ2-7 - TRBV19 TRBD2 TGTGCCAGTAATTCCCCGTCTAGCGGAGTCTACGAGCAGTACTTC CASNSPSSGVYEQYF
TRBJ1-5 - TRBV5-6 - TGTGCCAGCAGCCAAACAGGGATGGGCAATCAGCCCCAGCATTTT CASSQTGMGNQPQHF
TRBJ2-7 - TRBV6-5 - TGTGCCAGCAGCGCTCCTACAGACGACGAGCAGTACTTC CASSAPTDDEQYF
TRBJ2-1 - TRBV5-8 TRBD1 TGTGCCAGCAGCTTGACGGGACAGTTCTACAATGAGCAGTTCTTC CASSLTGQFYNEQFF
TRBJ1-2 - TRBV19 - TGTGCCAGTAGTATCGGCAGGAGGGACTATGGCTACACCTTC CASSIGRRDYGYTF
TRBJ1-1 - TRBV7-2 TRBD1 TGTGCCAGCAGCACCTCGACAGGGTGGAACACTGAAGCTTTCTTT CASSTSTGWNTEAFF
TRBJ2-7 - TRBV10-1 TRBD1 TGCGCCAGCAGTGAGGGACAGGGGTTCTACGAGCAGTACTTC CASSEGQGFYEQYF
TRBJ2-7 - TRBV5-1 - TGCGCCACCAGCCCGACCGGGAGCTCCTACGAGCAGTACTTC CATSPTGSSYEQYF
TRBJ1-2 - TRBV19 TRBD1 TGTGCCAGTAGTGTCGCAGGGGGAGACTATGGCTACACCTTC CASSVAGGDYGYTF
TRBJ2-5 - TRBV5-6 TRBD2 TGTGCCAGCAGCTTGTCTCTGGGCCTTAGCGGGAGTACTGGGGAGACCCAGTACTTC CASSLSLGLSGSTGETQYF
TRBJ1-5 - TRBV7-9 TRBD1 TGTGCCAGCAGCCTCGACAGGGGACCGGCTTTCGCTTCCCAGCATTTT CASSLDRGPAFASQHF
TRBJ1-4 - TRBV28 - TGTGCCAGCAGTTTTGCGGGGGCTGGTACTAATGAAAAACTGTTTTTT CASSFAGAGTNEKLFF
TRBJ1-6 - TRBV6-5 TRBD1 TGTGCCAGCAGACCACAGGGGGCCTATAATTCACCCCTCCACTTT CASRPQGAYNSPLHF
TRBJ2-5 - TRBV9 - TGTGCCAGCTCCCTGGGGGCCGAGTACCAAGAGACCCAGTACTTC CASSLGAEYQETQYF
TRBJ2-2 - TRBV28 TRBD2 TGTGCCAGCGGGCCCGGGGGGGCTGGCACCGGGGAGCTGTTTTTT CASGPGGAGTGELFF
TRBJ2-5 - TRBV7-8 TRBD2 TGTGCCAGCAGCTTGTGGACTAGCGGAACGGAAGAGACCCAGTACTTC CASSLWTSGTEETQYF
TRBJ2-7 - TRBV19 - TGTGCCAGTAGTGACTTAAGATACGAGCAGTACTTC CASSDLRYEQYF
TRBJ1-5 - TRBV19 - TGTGCCAGTAGTATGTGGCAGGGAATCGACCAGCCCCAGCATTTT CASSMWQGIDQPQHF
TRBJ1-2 - TRBV2 - TGTGCCAGCAGTAAGACTTACAGGGAGCACGACACCTTC CASSKTYREHDTF
TRBJ2-7 - TRBV4-1 - TGCGCCAGCAGTCTGGGGATGGCGGGTGCCTACGAGCAGTACTTC CASSLGMAGAYEQYF
TRBJ2-1 - TRBV9 TRBD2 TGTGCCAGCAGCGTAGACGGGCGGGAGCTCCACAATGAGCAGTTCTTC CASSVDGRELHNEQFF